Shown below are 13 T cell receptor beta chains from a single sample sequenced in a study of PD-1 blockade in classical Hodgkin lymphoma (TCRdb year 2020). Taken with the paper, the label for time point translates to: cycle 4 day 1 (C4D1), after 5 to 7 weeks of nivolumab. Every trial patient had relapsed after autologous stem cell transplantation, and cohorts A, B and C differed in prior brentuximab vedotin exposure. The library was produced with the immunoSEQ multiplex PCR assay. Held by TCRdb, this immuneACCESS table contains in-frame sequences only and omits some clones. Under half of the omission traces to an unresolved V gene where checked; the cause of the rest is unknown. The sample contains over 85,000 clones, just over 90% of them found a single time. The ten largest clones capture under 3.5% of the sample. The sample consisted of peripheral blood mononuclear cells (PBMCs), taken before the fourth cycle of nivolumab. The receptors here all came from a human donor with classical Hodgkin lymphoma.

This clone has a single count. The J gene is TRBJ1-2, the V gene TRBV5-5; tentatively, D is TRBD1 (5 bases). Germline V lookup: CDR1 SGHKS, CDR2 YYEKEE (reference sequence). Trimming took off 4 bases at V and 2 bases at J, with 21 bases between the two ends. The CDR3 totals 17 residues. The CDR3 DNA follows: TGTGCCAGCAGCACCAGAGGCGGGGGAGGGGAGAACTATGGCTACACCTTC. This encodes CASSTRGGGGENYGYTF.

V usage is TRBV19 and J usage is TRBJ2-7; 9 bases are shared with TRBD1. The junction had 3 bases not matched to a gene; V was cut back by 3 bases and J by 3 bases. The CDR3 runs 14 residues. The germline CDR1 and CDR2 sequences are LNHDA and SQIVND (reference sequence). The CDR3 reads CASSIRTGVYEQYF. As DNA, the CDR3 is TGTGCCAGTAGTATCCGGACAGGGGTCTACGAGCAGTACTTC.

The chain joins TRBV7-7 to TRBJ2-5; tentatively, D is TRBD2 (5 bases). The CDR3 is 15 amino acids. Germline V lookup: CDR1 SSHAT, CDR2 FNYEAQ (reference sequence). V gave up 1 base and J gave up 5 bases, with 14 bases separating them. Here the CDR3 reads CASSLERAPGETQYF. CDR3 nucleotides: TGTGCCAGCAGCTTAGAGAGGGCTCCGGGGGAGACCCAGTACTTC. Combining the CDR3 with reference TRBV7-7 and TRBJ2-5 gives the whole variable domain GAGVSQSPRYKVTKRGQDVTLRCDPISSHATLYWYQQALGQGPEFLTYFNYEAQPDKSGLPSDRFSAERPEGSISTLTIQRTEQRDSAMYRCASSLERAPGETQYFGPGTRLLVL.

The chain links TRBV27 to TRBJ1-1, with D perhaps matching TRBD1 (6 bases). V dropped 0 bases and J dropped 3 bases, with 11 bases sitting between them. Germline V lookup: CDR1 MNHEY, CDR2 SMNVEV (reference sequence). The CDR3 runs to 15 residues. CDR3 DNA: TGTGCCAGCAGTTTATCGAGGACAGCGGACACTGAAGCTTTCTTT. Residues: CASSLSRTADTEAFF.

The genes are TRBV5-6 and TRBJ1-1; 9 bases agree with TRBD1. V dropped 4 bases and J dropped 5; count of bases not matched to a gene: 9. The V gene's germline CDR1 is SGHDT and CDR2 YYEEEE. The CDR3 contains 15 residues. The CDR3 is CASSQVGTGYTEAFF. The CDR3 nucleotides read TGTGCCAGCAGCCAAGTCGGGACAGGGTATACTGAAGCTTTCTTT.

The DNA for the CDR3 is TGCGCCAGCAGTGCGCATGAGCAGTTCTTC. Protein product: CASSAHEQFF. V usage is TRBV10-2 and J usage is TRBJ2-1; D is undetermined. With 4 bases removed from V and 8 bases from J, the gap between germline ends came to 3 bases. Germline-derived CDR1 and CDR2 are WSHSY and SAAADI. The CDR3 spans 10 residues.

This clone came up once. This chain links TRBV29-1 with TRBJ2-6; D remains ambiguous. CDR1 is SQVTM, CDR2 ANQGSEA, per germline. The CDR3 is made up of 12 amino acids. V lost 4 bases and J 4 bases, leaving 5 bases between the germline ends. This CDR3 reads CSVVAGANVLTF. DNA for the CDR3: TGCAGCGTTGTGGCCGGGGCCAACGTCCTGACTTTC.

This clone was counted once. This sequence joins TRBV5-4 and TRBJ2-7, with 13 bases that match TRBD2. The CDR3 is made up of 19 amino acids. The germline CDR1 and CDR2 sequences are SGHNT and YYREEE (reference sequence). Germline trimming cut 3 bases from V and 4 bases from J; bases unmatched to any gene: 16. The CDR3 reads CASSWGGVTSGGPRYEQYF. For the CDR3, the DNA is TGTGCCAGCAGCTGGGGTGGGGTGACTAGCGGGGGGCCCCGGTACGAGCAGTACTTC.

The chain carries TRBV6-1 and TRBJ1-3; 7 bases line up with TRBD1. This CDR3 is 16 amino acids long. The ends lost 3 bases at V and 6 bases at J; junction bases unmatched: 11. Germline CDR1 MNHNS, CDR2 SASEGT. The CDR3 coding sequence is TGTGCCAGCAGTGATCCGGGACAGCCTGTCGAAAACACCATATATTTT. Translating it yields CASSDPGQPVENTIYF.

The CDR3 region is CASSVESGNSPLHF. For the CDR3, the DNA is TGTGCCAGCAGCGTAGAGTCAGGGAATTCACCCCTCCACTTT. J is TRBJ1-6 and V is TRBV9, with a weak D call TRBD1 (5 bases). Per the germline V gene, CDR1 is SGDLS and CDR2 is YYNGEE. This CDR3 contains 14 residues. The V and J ends lost 0 bases and 7 bases respectively, with 8 bases between them.

The chain is built from TRBV4-2 and TRBJ2-5, with a tentative D call TRBD2 (6 bases). V dropped 4 bases and J dropped 2 bases, with 11 bases sitting between them. From germline, CDR1 is LGHNA and CDR2 YNFKEQ. The CDR3 sequence is 14 residues long. CDR3 sequence: CASSRKDYQETQYF. CDR3 coding DNA: TGTGCCAGCAGCCGCAAGGACTATCAAGAGACCCAGTACTTC.

This chain uses TRBV6-6 with TRBJ2-2; a possible D gene is TRBD1 (6 bases). Germline V CDR1 and CDR2: MNHNY, SVGAGI (reference sequence). This CDR3 has 15 residues. Trimming left V 6 bases short and J 3 bases short, with 14 bases between. The CDR3 DNA reads TGTGCCAGCAGGACACAGGGTACGGACACCGGGGAGCTGTTTTTT. It codes for CASRTQGTDTGELFF.

This sequence joins TRBV19 and TRBJ2-7; perhaps D is TRBD1 or TRBD2 (5 bases each). This CDR3 region has 13 residues. Germline V gives CDR1 LNHDA, CDR2 SQIVND (reference sequence). Trimming removed 5 bases at V and 1 base at J, with 9 bases between. The DNA for the CDR3 is TGTGCCAGTAGTTTGGGACCATCCTACGAGCAGTACTTC. This sequence encodes CASSLGPSYEQYF.